This T cell receptor beta chain was captured in a study of cytotoxic CD8 clonotypes in ibrutinib-treated CLL. Whole-study context: Response samples were taken after a median around 13 months of treatment, range 6 to 36. When averaged across all of the samples, the counts came to roughly 240,000 productive templates and 85,000 to 95,000 productive rearrangements.

A remark on this clone: What it recognizes is unknown.

For TCR beta libraries, roughly 2.2 micrograms of genomic DNA were obtained from cryopreserved PBMCs. Assay used: immunoSEQ multiplex PCR; TCRdb lists only in-frame clones, some missing. This repertoire shows 150,000 to 200,000 clones, roughly 84% found once; its top ten account for more than 2.5%. Study conclusions and caveats: Treatment saw public clonotypes, which were uncommon, either contract or stay stable.

The TCR comes from a human donor with chronic lymphocytic leukemia. Sequences were derived from PBMCs, sampled at disease progression, from a patient treated with ibrutinib.

CDR3 DNA sequence: TGTGCCAGCACTGACCCTCGCGGAGGATTTACCGGCGCCTCCTACAATGAGCAGTTCTTC. It encodes CASTDPRGGFTGASYNEQFF. The rearrangement joins TRBV6-1 to TRBJ2-1; tentatively, D is TRBD2 (5 bases). The germline CDR1 and CDR2 sequences are MNHNS and SASEGT. V gave up 7 bases and J gave up 0 bases, with 28 bases separating them. The CDR3 runs to 20 residues.